This TCR beta chain was identified during a study of shared clonotypes between healthy human individuals. Study-level results: Of the naive CD4 clonotypes, approximately 5% were shared across a handful of donors.

In regard to this clone: The target antigen is unknown.

All donors qualified as healthy HIV-negative adults and had experienced no recent acute infections or vaccinations. V lost 1 base and J 1 base, leaving 14 bases between the germline ends. This CDR3 is 16 amino acids long. In germline, CDR1 is MDHEN, CDR2 SYDVKM. Some clones are missing from TCRdb's copy, which holds only in-frame ones; the method was immunoSEQ multiplex PCR. This sample has roughly 2 million clones, with 95% found just once. V and J are TRBV28 and TRBJ2-7, with a weak D call TRBD1 (5 bases). The sample consisted of naive CD4+ T cells sorted from blood. Subset reported: CD45RA+ positively selected. The clonotype was recovered from a man between 18 and 35 years old in good health. CDR3 DNA: TGTGCCAGCAGTTTATTGGGGCAGGGCCGATCCTACGAGCAGTACTTC. Protein: CASSLLGQGRSYEQYF.